A selection of T cell receptor beta chains follows, all from one sample in a study of spatial heterogeneity in lung cancer. TCRdb itself ran the 5' RACE reads through MiXCR, one entry per CDR3 protein. In the table there are about 38,000 distinct CDR3 sequences, around 7.5% of which are singletons. Sequences were derived from PBMCs, sampled at surgery. The source of these receptors is a male donor with early-stage non-small cell lung cancer. Each CDR3 is given with its conserved first and last residue. Fields, in order: J gene, V gene, D gene, clone size, CDR3 DNA, CDR3 protein. D genes are given only for firm matches. The listing skips clone size in some rows; elsewhere it reads once, few, many or a size class.

j_call: TRBJ1-4; v_call: TRBV7-2; d_call: .; clone_size: many; cdr3_nt: TGTGCCAGCAGCGATTCGAGGGCTAGTAATGAAAAACTGTTTTTT; cdr3_aa: CASSDSRASNEKLFF
j_call: TRBJ2-7; v_call: TRBV30; d_call: .; clone_size: many; cdr3_nt: TGTGCCTGGAGTGTTCCCGACTACGAGCAGTACTTC; cdr3_aa: CAWSVPDYEQYF
j_call: TRBJ2-1; v_call: TRBV6-2/TRBV6-3; d_call: .; clone_size: many; cdr3_nt: TGTGCCAGCAGTTCGTTAGCGGGCCCCGACAGGGATGAGCAGTTCTTC; cdr3_aa: CASSSLAGPDRDEQFF
j_call: TRBJ2-7; v_call: TRBV7-2; d_call: TRBD2; clone_size: .; cdr3_nt: TGTGCCAGCAGCTTAGGTAGCGGGGCTACCTACGAGCAGTACTTC; cdr3_aa: CASSLGSGATYEQYF
j_call: TRBJ1-1; v_call: TRBV13; d_call: TRBD1; clone_size: many; cdr3_nt: TGTGCCAGCAAGTTAGGGACAGGGTCGAACACTGAAGCTTTCTTT; cdr3_aa: CASKLGTGSNTEAFF
j_call: TRBJ1-1; v_call: TRBV6-5; d_call: .; clone_size: many; cdr3_nt: TGTGCCAGCAGTTACTCCGGAGGGACCACTGAAGCTTTCTTT; cdr3_aa: CASSYSGGTTEAFF
j_call: TRBJ2-5; v_call: TRBV6-2/TRBV6-3; d_call: .; clone_size: .; cdr3_nt: TGTGCCAGCAAGCTATTCGGGGCACAAGAGACCCAGTACTTC; cdr3_aa: CASKLFGAQETQYF
j_call: TRBJ1-1; v_call: TRBV7-2; d_call: .; clone_size: many; cdr3_nt: TGTGCCAGCAGCCATGCTCTTAGGGGGTTCACTGAAGCTTTCTTT; cdr3_aa: CASSHALRGFTEAFF
j_call: TRBJ1-1; v_call: TRBV28; d_call: TRBD1; clone_size: .; cdr3_nt: TGTGCCAGCAGTTCCGGGACAGCGAACACTGAAGCTTTCTTT; cdr3_aa: CASSSGTANTEAFF
j_call: TRBJ1-3; v_call: TRBV14; d_call: .; clone_size: many; cdr3_nt: TGTGCCAGCAGCCAAGATTTCGGTTTCCTAAGGCCTGGAAACACCATATATTTT; cdr3_aa: CASSQDFGFLRPGNTIYF
j_call: TRBJ1-2; v_call: TRBV4-2; d_call: TRBD1; clone_size: many; cdr3_nt: TGTGCCAGCAGCCAAGATGTCTCAGGGGGCGCCGGAGGCTACACCTTC; cdr3_aa: CASSQDVSGGAGGYTF
j_call: TRBJ2-1; v_call: TRBV7-2; d_call: .; clone_size: many; cdr3_nt: TGTGCCAGCAGCTTAGCGCTAATCGGCTTCGACTCCTACAATGAGCAGTTCTTC; cdr3_aa: CASSLALIGFDSYNEQFF
j_call: TRBJ2-7; v_call: TRBV6-2/TRBV6-3; d_call: TRBD2; clone_size: many; cdr3_nt: TGTGCCAGCAGTTACCGGGGACTACTGTACTTC; cdr3_aa: CASSYRGLLYF
j_call: TRBJ1-2; v_call: TRBV14; d_call: .; clone_size: .; cdr3_nt: TGTGCCAGCAGCCAAGATAACCACCACTACACCTTC; cdr3_aa: CASSQDNHHYTF
j_call: TRBJ2-3; v_call: TRBV11-3; d_call: .; clone_size: few; cdr3_nt: TGTGCCAGCAGCTCACGAAGTAGCTCCAGCCCAGATACGCAGTATTTT; cdr3_aa: CASSSRSSSSPDTQYF
j_call: TRBJ2-3; v_call: TRBV7-6; d_call: .; clone_size: many; cdr3_nt: TGTGCCAGCAGCTTAGGCACAGATACGCAGTATTTT; cdr3_aa: CASSLGTDTQYF
j_call: TRBJ2-7; v_call: TRBV2; d_call: .; clone_size: many; cdr3_nt: TGTGCCAGCAGGCGGCAGACCCCGGGGGAGCAGTACTTC; cdr3_aa: CASRRQTPGEQYF
j_call: TRBJ2-1; v_call: TRBV20-1; d_call: TRBD2; clone_size: few; cdr3_nt: TGCAGTGCTAGAGTCTCCCCGGGGTCTAGCGGGAGGATGATGCCCCGTTGGGCCTACAATGAGCAGTTCTTC; cdr3_aa: CSARVSPGSSGRMMPRWAYNEQFF
j_call: TRBJ1-2; v_call: TRBV7-2; d_call: .; clone_size: few; cdr3_nt: TGTGCCAGCAGCTTTGGGGAGTTCTATGGCTACACCTTC; cdr3_aa: CASSFGEFYGYTF
j_call: TRBJ2-1; v_call: TRBV13; d_call: TRBD2; clone_size: few; cdr3_nt: TGTGCCAGCAGCATGATAGCGGGGGTGGACAATGAGCAGTTCTTC; cdr3_aa: CASSMIAGVDNEQFF
j_call: TRBJ2-4; v_call: TRBV7-3; d_call: .; clone_size: many; cdr3_nt: TGTGCCAGCAGCCAGACAGCCAAAAACATTCAGTACTTC; cdr3_aa: CASSQTAKNIQYF
j_call: TRBJ2-5; v_call: TRBV10-3; d_call: .; clone_size: medium-sized; cdr3_nt: TGTGCCATCAGTGAGTCTGACGGGGGCGAAGAGACCCAGTACTTC; cdr3_aa: CAISESDGGEETQYF
j_call: TRBJ1-5; v_call: TRBV4-1; d_call: .; clone_size: few; cdr3_nt: TGCGCCAGCAGCCCAGCAGACCGTCCGGGTCAGCCCCAGCATTTT; cdr3_aa: CASSPADRPGQPQHF
j_call: TRBJ2-3; v_call: TRBV14; d_call: TRBD1; clone_size: many; cdr3_nt: TGTGCCAGCAGCAAGACAGGGGTACGCACAGATACGCAGTATTTT; cdr3_aa: CASSKTGVRTDTQYF
j_call: TRBJ1-5; v_call: TRBV6-2/TRBV6-3; d_call: .; clone_size: .; cdr3_nt: TGTGCCAGCAGTCCCGGGACATACTCCAATCAGCCCCAGCATTTT; cdr3_aa: CASSPGTYSNQPQHF
j_call: TRBJ1-6; v_call: TRBV5-4; d_call: .; clone_size: .; cdr3_nt: TGTGCCAGCAGCTTGACTAAGACAGCTAATTCACCCCTCCACTTT; cdr3_aa: CASSLTKTANSPLHF
j_call: TRBJ1-2; v_call: TRBV6-5; d_call: TRBD1; clone_size: many; cdr3_nt: TGTGCCAGCAGTTCGGCCGGGACAGGGAACTATGGCTACACCTTC; cdr3_aa: CASSSAGTGNYGYTF
j_call: TRBJ2-1; v_call: TRBV7-8; d_call: TRBD2; clone_size: many; cdr3_nt: TGTGCCAGCAGCCACCCGATAGCGGGGGTTCTCTACAATGAGCAGTTCTTC; cdr3_aa: CASSHPIAGVLYNEQFF
j_call: TRBJ1-5; v_call: TRBV19; d_call: .; clone_size: .; cdr3_nt: TGTGCCAGTAGTATCGGGAGCCGAAATCCCCATCAGCCCCAGCATTTT; cdr3_aa: CASSIGSRNPHQPQHF
j_call: TRBJ2-3; v_call: TRBV29-1; d_call: TRBD2; clone_size: many; cdr3_nt: TGCAGCGCTCTCGGCTCCGGCGGGAGTCGCGCAGATACGCAGTATTTT; cdr3_aa: CSALGSGGSRADTQYF
j_call: TRBJ1-1; v_call: TRBV7-7; d_call: .; clone_size: .; cdr3_nt: TGTGCTAGCAAAAATCCGACAGCCATGAACACTGAAGCTTTCTTT; cdr3_aa: CASKNPTAMNTEAFF
j_call: TRBJ2-2; v_call: TRBV9; d_call: .; clone_size: many; cdr3_nt: TGTGCCAGCAGCGTCGACGAATCGAACACCGGGGAGCTGTTTTTT; cdr3_aa: CASSVDESNTGELFF
j_call: TRBJ1-1; v_call: TRBV5-1; d_call: .; clone_size: .; cdr3_nt: TGCGCCAGCAGCCCTGGAACTAACACTGAAGCTTTCTTT; cdr3_aa: CASSPGTNTEAFF
j_call: TRBJ1-2; v_call: TRBV7-2; d_call: .; clone_size: .; cdr3_nt: TGTGCCAGCAGCTTGGTGGACAGTTACCTCTACACCTTC; cdr3_aa: CASSLVDSYLYTF
j_call: TRBJ1-1; v_call: TRBV4-3; d_call: TRBD1; clone_size: .; cdr3_nt: TGCGCCAGCAGCCGAGAGGGGGCAACTGAAGCTTTCTTT; cdr3_aa: CASSREGATEAFF
j_call: TRBJ2-3; v_call: TRBV3-1; d_call: .; clone_size: many; cdr3_nt: TGTGCCAGCAGCCAAAACTCCCCGCGCCCGGCAGATACGCAGTATTTT; cdr3_aa: CASSQNSPRPADTQYF
j_call: TRBJ1-1; v_call: TRBV2; d_call: .; clone_size: many; cdr3_nt: TGTGCCAGCAGGGGATACAGCGGGTTCTCTGAAGCTTTCTTT; cdr3_aa: CASRGYSGFSEAFF
j_call: TRBJ1-3; v_call: TRBV2; d_call: .; clone_size: .; cdr3_nt: TGTGCCAGCACTATGCAGGGGCTCTGGGAAAACACCATATATTTT; cdr3_aa: CASTMQGLWENTIYF
j_call: TRBJ1-6; v_call: TRBV5-1; d_call: .; clone_size: few; cdr3_nt: TGCGCCAGCAGCTCGCCAGCGGGGAATTCACCCCTCCACTTT; cdr3_aa: CASSSPAGNSPLHF
j_call: TRBJ1-2; v_call: TRBV14; d_call: .; clone_size: medium-sized; cdr3_nt: TGTGCCAGCAGCCAATTCCCAGGGAATGGCTACACCTTC; cdr3_aa: CASSQFPGNGYTF
j_call: TRBJ1-6; v_call: TRBV4-2; d_call: .; clone_size: many; cdr3_nt: TGTGCCAGCAGCCAGCAGACAGCCTCTCGGAATTCACCCCTCCACTTT; cdr3_aa: CASSQQTASRNSPLHF
j_call: TRBJ2-5; v_call: TRBV6-5; d_call: .; clone_size: many; cdr3_nt: TGTGCCAGCAGTTACTCGAGAAGGGGTTCGGAGACCCAGTACTTC; cdr3_aa: CASSYSRRGSETQYF
j_call: TRBJ2-5; v_call: TRBV7-3; d_call: .; clone_size: many; cdr3_nt: TGTGCCAGCAGCCCTAATCCCCCTGGGACCCAAGAGACCCAGTACTTC; cdr3_aa: CASSPNPPGTQETQYF
j_call: TRBJ2-7; v_call: TRBV7-2; d_call: TRBD2; clone_size: many; cdr3_nt: TGTGCCAGCGGCAGGACTAGCGCTCGCGAGCAGTACTTC; cdr3_aa: CASGRTSAREQYF
j_call: TRBJ1-1; v_call: TRBV19; d_call: .; clone_size: .; cdr3_nt: TGTGCCACTACCGCGGGGCTGTGGAACACTGAAGCTTTCTTT; cdr3_aa: CATTAGLWNTEAFF
j_call: TRBJ1-2; v_call: TRBV4-2; d_call: .; clone_size: many; cdr3_nt: TGTGCCAGCAGCCAAGAAGAAGTAGCTAACTATGGCTACACCTTC; cdr3_aa: CASSQEEVANYGYTF
j_call: TRBJ1-2; v_call: TRBV3-1; d_call: .; clone_size: many; cdr3_nt: TGTGCCAGCAGCCAAGCCCCCGGGGCGGTCTATGGCTACACCTTC; cdr3_aa: CASSQAPGAVYGYTF
j_call: TRBJ2-3; v_call: TRBV12-3/TRBV12-4; d_call: .; clone_size: many; cdr3_nt: TGTGCCACTAACTCGCAGGGTACAGATACGCAGTATTTT; cdr3_aa: CATNSQGTDTQYF
j_call: TRBJ1-1; v_call: TRBV4-1; d_call: .; clone_size: many; cdr3_nt: TGCGCCAGCAGCCTTGGAATGGGTATGAACACTGAAGCTTTCTTT; cdr3_aa: CASSLGMGMNTEAFF
j_call: TRBJ1-1; v_call: TRBV11-2; d_call: .; clone_size: few; cdr3_nt: TGTGCCAGCAGCTTTGATGGGCCCACTGAAGCTTTCTTT; cdr3_aa: CASSFDGPTEAFF
j_call: TRBJ2-5; v_call: TRBV20-1; d_call: .; clone_size: few; cdr3_nt: TGCAGTGCTAGAGATTATCAGCAAGAGACCCAGTACTTC; cdr3_aa: CSARDYQQETQYF
j_call: TRBJ1-1; v_call: TRBV7-3; d_call: .; clone_size: many; cdr3_nt: TGTGCCAGCAGCTTAAACGCAGGGAACACTGAAGCTTTCTTT; cdr3_aa: CASSLNAGNTEAFF
j_call: TRBJ2-7; v_call: TRBV6-5; d_call: TRBD2; clone_size: many; cdr3_nt: TGTGCCAGCAGCGCGGGGGGGTGGCAGTACTTC; cdr3_aa: CASSAGGWQYF
j_call: TRBJ2-1; v_call: TRBV10-3; d_call: TRBD1; clone_size: many; cdr3_nt: TGTGCCATCAGTGGCCCAGGGACAGAATACAATGAGCAGTTCTTC; cdr3_aa: CAISGPGTEYNEQFF
j_call: TRBJ1-5; v_call: TRBV20-1; d_call: TRBD1; clone_size: few; cdr3_nt: TGCAGTGCTAGAAAGGACAGGGTGGTTCAGCCCCAGCATTTT; cdr3_aa: CSARKDRVVQPQHF